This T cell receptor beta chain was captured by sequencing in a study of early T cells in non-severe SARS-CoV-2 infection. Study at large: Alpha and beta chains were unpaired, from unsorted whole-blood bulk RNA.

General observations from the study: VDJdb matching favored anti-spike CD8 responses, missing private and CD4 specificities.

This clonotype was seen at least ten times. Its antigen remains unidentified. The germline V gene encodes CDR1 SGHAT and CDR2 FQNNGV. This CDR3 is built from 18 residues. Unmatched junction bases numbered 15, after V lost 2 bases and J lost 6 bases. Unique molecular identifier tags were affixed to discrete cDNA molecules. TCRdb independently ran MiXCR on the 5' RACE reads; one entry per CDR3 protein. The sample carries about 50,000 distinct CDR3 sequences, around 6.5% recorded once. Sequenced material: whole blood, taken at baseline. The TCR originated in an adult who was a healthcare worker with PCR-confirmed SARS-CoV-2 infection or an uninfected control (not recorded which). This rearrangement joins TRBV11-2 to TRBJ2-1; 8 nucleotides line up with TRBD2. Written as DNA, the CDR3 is TGTGCCAGCAGCTTAAGGGGCCTGAGCCGGGGGGGCGGCAATGAGCAGTTCTTC. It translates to CASSLRGLSRGGGNEQFF.